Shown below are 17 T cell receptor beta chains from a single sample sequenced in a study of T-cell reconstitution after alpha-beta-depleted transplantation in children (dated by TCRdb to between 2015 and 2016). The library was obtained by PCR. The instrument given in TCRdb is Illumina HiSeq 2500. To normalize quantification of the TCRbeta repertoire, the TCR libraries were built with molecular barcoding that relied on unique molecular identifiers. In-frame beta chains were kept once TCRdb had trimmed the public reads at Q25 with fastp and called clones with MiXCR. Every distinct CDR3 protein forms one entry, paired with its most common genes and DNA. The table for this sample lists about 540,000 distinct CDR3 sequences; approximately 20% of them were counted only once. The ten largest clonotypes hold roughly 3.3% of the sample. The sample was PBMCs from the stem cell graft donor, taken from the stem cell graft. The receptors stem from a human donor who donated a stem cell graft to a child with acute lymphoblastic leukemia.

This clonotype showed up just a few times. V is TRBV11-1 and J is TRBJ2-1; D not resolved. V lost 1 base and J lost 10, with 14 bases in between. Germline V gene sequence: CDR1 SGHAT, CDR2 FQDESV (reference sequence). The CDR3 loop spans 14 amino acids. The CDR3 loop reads CASSLGQTLGEQFF. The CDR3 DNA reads TGTGCCAGCAGCTTAGGGCAGACCCTAGGGGAGCAGTTCTTC.

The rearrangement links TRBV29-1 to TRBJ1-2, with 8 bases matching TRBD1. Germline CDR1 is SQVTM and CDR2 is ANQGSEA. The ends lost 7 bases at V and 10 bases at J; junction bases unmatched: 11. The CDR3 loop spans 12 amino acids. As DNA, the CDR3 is TGCAGCGGAGAGACAGGGGCCTCCGACTACACCTTC. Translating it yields CSGETGASDYTF.

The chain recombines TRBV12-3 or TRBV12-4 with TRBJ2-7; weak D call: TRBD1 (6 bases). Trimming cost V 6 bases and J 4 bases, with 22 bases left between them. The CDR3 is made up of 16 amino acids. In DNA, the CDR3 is TGTGCCAGCAGCCCCTATGGGGGCCGAGATGGATACGAGCAGTACTTC. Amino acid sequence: CASSPYGGRDGYEQYF.

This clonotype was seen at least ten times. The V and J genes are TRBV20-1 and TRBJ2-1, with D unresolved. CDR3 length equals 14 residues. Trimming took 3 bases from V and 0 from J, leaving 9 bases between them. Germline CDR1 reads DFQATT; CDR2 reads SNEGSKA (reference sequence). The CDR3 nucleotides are TGCAGTGCTAGGGACCTTAGCTCCTACAATGAGCAGTTCTTC. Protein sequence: CSARDLSSYNEQFF.

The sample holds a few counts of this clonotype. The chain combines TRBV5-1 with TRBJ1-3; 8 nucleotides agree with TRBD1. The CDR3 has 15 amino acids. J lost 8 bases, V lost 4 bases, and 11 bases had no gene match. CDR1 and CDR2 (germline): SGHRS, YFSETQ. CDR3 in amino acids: CASSLWTGLSDTIYF. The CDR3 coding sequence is TGCGCCAGCAGCCTGTGGACAGGGTTGAGTGACACCATATATTTT.

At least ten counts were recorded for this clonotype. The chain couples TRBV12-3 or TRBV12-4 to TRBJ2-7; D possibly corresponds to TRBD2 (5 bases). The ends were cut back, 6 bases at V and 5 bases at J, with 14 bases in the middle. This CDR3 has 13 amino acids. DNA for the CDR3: TGTGCCAGCAGCCCCACTAGGATTCACGAGCAGTACTTC. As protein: CASSPTRIHEQYF.

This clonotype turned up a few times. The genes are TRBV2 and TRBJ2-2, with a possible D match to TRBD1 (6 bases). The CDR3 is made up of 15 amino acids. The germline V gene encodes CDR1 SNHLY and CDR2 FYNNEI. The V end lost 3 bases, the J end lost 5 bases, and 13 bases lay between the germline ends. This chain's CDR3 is CASSDLQGGTGELFF. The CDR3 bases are TGTGCCAGCAGTGATTTACAGGGTGGAACCGGGGAGCTGTTTTTT.

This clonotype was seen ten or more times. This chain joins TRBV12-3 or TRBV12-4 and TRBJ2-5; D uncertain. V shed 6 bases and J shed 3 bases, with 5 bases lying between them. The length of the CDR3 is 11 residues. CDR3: CASSLKETQYF. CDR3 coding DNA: TGTGCCAGCAGCTTAAAAGAGACCCAGTACTTC.

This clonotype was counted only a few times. The CDR3 sequence: CATSRDASSYNEQFF. In DNA form, the CDR3 reads TGTGCCACCAGCAGAGACGCCTCGTCCTACAATGAGCAGTTCTTC. The chain recombines TRBV15 with TRBJ2-1; D gene ambiguous. CDR1 is LNHNV, CDR2 YYDKDF, per germline (reference sequence). This CDR3 has 15 amino acids. Trimming took 0 bases from V and 1 from J, leaving 7 bases between them.

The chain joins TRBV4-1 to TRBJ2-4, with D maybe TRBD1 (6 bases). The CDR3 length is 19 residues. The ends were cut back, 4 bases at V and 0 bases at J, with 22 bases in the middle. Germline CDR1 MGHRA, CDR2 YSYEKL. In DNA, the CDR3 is TGCGCCAGCAGCCCAAGATTGGCAGGGGCGAACAAAGCCAAAAACATTCAGTACTTC. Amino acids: CASSPRLAGANKAKNIQYF.

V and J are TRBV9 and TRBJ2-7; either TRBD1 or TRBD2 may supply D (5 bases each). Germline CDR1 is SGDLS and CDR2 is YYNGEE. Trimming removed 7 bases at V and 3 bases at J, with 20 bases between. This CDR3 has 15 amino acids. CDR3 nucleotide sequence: TGTGCCAGCGCACAATCCTGGGGGACGGTCTACGAGCAGTACTTC. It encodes CASAQSWGTVYEQYF.

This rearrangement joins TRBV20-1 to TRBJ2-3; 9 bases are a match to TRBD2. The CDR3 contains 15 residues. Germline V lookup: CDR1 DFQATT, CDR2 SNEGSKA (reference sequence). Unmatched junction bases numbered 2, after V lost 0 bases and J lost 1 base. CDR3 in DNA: TGCAGTGCTAGAGATCGGACTAGCGGCACAGATACGCAGTATTTT. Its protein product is CSARDRTSGTDTQYF.

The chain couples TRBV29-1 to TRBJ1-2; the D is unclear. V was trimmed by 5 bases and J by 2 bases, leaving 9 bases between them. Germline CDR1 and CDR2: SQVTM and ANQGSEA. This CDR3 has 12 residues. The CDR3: CSVPKGNYGYTF. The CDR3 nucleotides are TGCAGCGTTCCCAAGGGCAACTATGGCTACACCTTC.

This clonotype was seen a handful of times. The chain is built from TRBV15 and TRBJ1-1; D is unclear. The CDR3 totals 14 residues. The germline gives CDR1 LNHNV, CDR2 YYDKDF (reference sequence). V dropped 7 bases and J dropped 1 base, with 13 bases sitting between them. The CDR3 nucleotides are TGTGCCACCACCAGCCGGTGGGGGAACACTGAAGCTTTCTTT. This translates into CATTSRWGNTEAFF.

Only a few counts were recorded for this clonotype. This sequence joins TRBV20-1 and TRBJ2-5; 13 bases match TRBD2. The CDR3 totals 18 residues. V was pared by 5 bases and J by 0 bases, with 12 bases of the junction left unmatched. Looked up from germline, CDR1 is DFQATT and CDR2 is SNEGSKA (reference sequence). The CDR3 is CSAEAGTSGVRYQETQYF. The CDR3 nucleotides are TGCAGTGCTGAGGCCGGGACTAGCGGGGTCCGTTACCAAGAGACCCAGTACTTC.

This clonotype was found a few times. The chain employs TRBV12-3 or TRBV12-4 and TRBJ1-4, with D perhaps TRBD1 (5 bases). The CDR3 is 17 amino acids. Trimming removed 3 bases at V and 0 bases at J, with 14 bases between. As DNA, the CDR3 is TGTGCCAGCAGTTTTCTTCCAGGGAGGGCAACTAATGAAAAACTGTTTTTT. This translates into CASSFLPGRATNEKLFF.

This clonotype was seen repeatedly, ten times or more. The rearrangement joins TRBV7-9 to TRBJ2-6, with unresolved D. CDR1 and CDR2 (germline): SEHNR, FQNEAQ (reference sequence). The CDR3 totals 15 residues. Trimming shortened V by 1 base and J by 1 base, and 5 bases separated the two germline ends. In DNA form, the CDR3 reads TGTGCCAGCAGCTTAGAAGGTTCTGGGGCCAACGTCCTGACTTTC. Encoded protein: CASSLEGSGANVLTF.